The 18 T cell receptor beta chains below all came from one sample that was sequenced in a study of T cell responses to AZD1222 COVID-19 vaccine. The method was immunoSEQ multiplex PCR; TCRdb's version includes in-frame clones alone and lacks a portion of them. The top ten clones hold about 10% of a sample with around 110,000 clones, around nine tenths of them seen once. The sample consisted of peripheral blood, taken on day 0 of AZD1222 vaccination. The receptors shown here come from an adult in good health.

This chain uses TRBV9 with TRBJ1-2, with D uncertain. Germline V CDR1 and CDR2: SGDLS, YYNGEE. CDR3 size: 14 residues. Trimming took 3 bases from V and 1 from J, leaving 10 bases between them. The CDR3 reads CASSGRLFNYGYTF. CDR3 coding DNA: TGTGCCAGCAGCGGGAGGCTCTTTAACTATGGCTACACCTTC.

V is TRBV7-2 and J is TRBJ1-1, with D hard to call. V lost 0 bases to trimming and J lost 7 bases, with 9 bases between them. This CDR3 is 13 amino acids long. The germline CDR1 and CDR2 sequences are SGHTA and FQGNSA. For the CDR3, the DNA is TGTGCCAGCAGCTTAGCCGTCCCAGGTGAAGCTTTCTTT. It specifies CASSLAVPGEAFF.

A word on this clone: The germline gene is not matched at one end of the junction; a read error may be the cause. J is TRBJ2-3 and V is TRBV19, with a possible D match to TRBD2 (6 bases). The CDR3 spans 13 residues. Germline CDR1 reads LNHDA; CDR2 reads SQIVND (reference sequence). In DNA form, the CDR3 reads TGTGCCAGTAGCATAGCGGTCACAGATACGCAGTATTTT. It codes for CASSIAVTDTQYF.

The gene calls are TRBV3-1 (or the pseudogene TRBV3-2) and TRBJ1-1; D is perhaps TRBD1 (6 bases). The CDR3 is 13 amino acids. In germline, CDR1 is LGHDT, CDR2 YNNKEL (reference sequence). The V and J ends lost 4 bases and 5 bases respectively, with 11 bases between them. CDR3 nucleotide sequence: TGTGCCAGCAGCCCAACAGGGAATACTGAAGCTTTCTTT. Amino acid sequence: CASSPTGNTEAFF.

V and J are TRBV5-1 and TRBJ2-5; 13 bases line up with TRBD2. The CDR3 covers 17 residues. Unmatched junction bases numbered 8, after V lost 4 bases and J lost 2 bases. Germline V gene data show CDR1 as SGHRS and CDR2 as YFSETQ. The CDR3 loop is CASSPGLAGATQETQYF. CDR3 sequence (DNA): TGCGCCAGCAGCCCAGGACTAGCGGGGGCCACACAAGAGACCCAGTACTTC. The full variable domain, in which reference TRBV5-1 and TRBJ2-5 provide the parts outside the CDR3, is KAGVTQTPRYLIKTRGQQVTLSCSPISGHRSVSWYQQTPGQGLQFLFEYFSETQRNKGNFPGRFSGRQFSNSRSEMNVSTLELGDSALYLCASSPGLAGATQETQYFGPGTRLLVL.

V and J are TRBV30 and TRBJ1-1; a weak D match, TRBD1 (6 bases). The CDR3 spans 13 residues. V lost 4 bases and J lost 6, with 15 bases in between. Per germline, CDR1 GTSNPN and CDR2 SVGIG (reference sequence). The DNA for the CDR3 is TGTGCCTGGACTCAGGGGAACACCGCTGAAGCTTTCTTT. It codes for CAWTQGNTAEAFF.

V is TRBV5-4 and J is TRBJ1-6; the match to TRBD1 covers 9 bases. CDR1 and CDR2 (germline): SGHNT, YYREEE (reference sequence). V dropped 0 bases and J dropped 8; count of bases not matched to a gene: 0. The CDR3 is made up of 14 amino acids. The DNA for the CDR3 is TGTGCCAGCAGCTTGGGGGACAGGGATTCACCCCTCCACTTT. This translates into CASSLGDRDSPLHF.

The chain has TRBV5-4 and TRBJ1-1; the D is unclear. This CDR3 is 14 amino acids long. Per the germline V gene, CDR1 is SGHNT and CDR2 is YYREEE (reference sequence). The ends were cut back, 0 bases at V and 0 bases at J, with 6 bases in the middle. Here the CDR3 reads CASSLGLMNTEAFF. For the CDR3, the DNA is TGTGCCAGCAGCTTGGGGCTCATGAACACTGAAGCTTTCTTT.

This rearrangement joins TRBV2 to TRBJ1-5, with D unclear. CDR3 length equals 16 residues. From germline, CDR1 is SNHLY and CDR2 FYNNEI. V was cut by 3 bases and J by 0 bases, with 12 bases left in between. CDR3 sequence: CASSDPFLNSNQPQHF. CDR3 nucleotide sequence: TGTGCCAGCAGTGATCCGTTCCTCAATAGCAATCAGCCCCAGCATTTT.

This chain joins TRBV6-5 and TRBJ1-2; D might be TRBD1 (6 bases). V dropped 4 bases and J dropped 8 bases, with 17 bases sitting between them. Germline-derived CDR1 and CDR2 are MNHEY and SVGAGI. There are 14 residues in the CDR3. This chain's CDR3 is CASSLDRIPKGYTF. CDR3 nucleotides: TGTGCCAGCAGTTTGGACAGAATCCCGAAAGGCTACACCTTC.

The rearrangement uses TRBV11-3 and TRBJ2-3; no clear D. In germline, CDR1 is SGHNT, CDR2 YENEEA. The CDR3 is made up of 15 amino acids. The V end was cut by 5 bases, the J end by 5 bases, with 17 bases between. The CDR3 spells CASSRTPSRQDTQYF. The CDR3 DNA reads as TGTGCCAGCAGCCGAACCCCCTCTAGGCAAGATACGCAGTATTTT.

The chain employs TRBV5-6 and TRBJ1-1; no reliable D call. The CDR3 runs 12 residues. Germline loops: CDR1 SGHDT, CDR2 YYEEEE. V lost 5 bases, J lost 3 bases, and 8 bases lay in between. CDR3 amino acids: CASSSSYTEAFF. The CDR3 DNA sequence: TGTGCCAGCAGTTCCAGCTACACTGAAGCTTTCTTT.

This chain links TRBV4-2 with TRBJ2-4; D is tentatively TRBD1 or TRBD2 (6 bases each). This CDR3 is 17 amino acids long. Per the germline V gene, CDR1 is LGHNA and CDR2 is YNFKEQ. Trimming left V 0 bases short and J 2 bases short, with 14 bases between. Written as DNA, the CDR3 is TGTGCCAGCAGCCAAGATGAAGGGGGGAGAACCAAAAACATTCAGTACTTC. Its protein product is CASSQDEGGRTKNIQYF.

The genes are TRBV28 and TRBJ2-3; no reliable D call. Germline V CDR1 and CDR2: MDHEN, SYDVKM. Trimming removed 1 base from V and 0 bases from J, with 8 bases in between. The CDR3 extends over 15 amino acids. The CDR3 reads CASSLFGGSTDTQYF. The CDR3 bases are TGTGCCAGCAGTTTATTCGGCGGAAGCACAGATACGCAGTATTTT.

This chain joins TRBV6-2 or TRBV6-3 and TRBJ2-3, with 8 bases lining up with TRBD1. This CDR3 region has 15 residues. CDR1 is MNHEY and CDR2 is SVGEGT in the germline V gene. Trimming took 6 bases from V and 1 from J; bases not matched to a gene: 6. The CDR3 sequence is CASSWTGLRTDTQYF. CDR3 sequence (DNA): TGTGCCAGCAGCTGGACAGGGTTACGCACAGATACGCAGTATTTT.

The chain joins TRBV7-2 to TRBJ1-1; 8 bases fit TRBD1. Unmatched junction bases numbered 5, after V lost 2 bases and J lost 9 bases. This CDR3 spans 13 amino acids. In germline, CDR1 is SGHTA, CDR2 FQGNSA. Written as DNA, the CDR3 is TGTGCCAGCAGCTTACGGGGGACAGGACAAGCTTTCTTT. Its translation is CASSLRGTGQAFF.

The chain couples TRBV19 to TRBJ2-2; TRBD1 aligns across 8 bases. Germline-derived CDR1 and CDR2 are LNHDA and SQIVND (reference sequence). This CDR3 region has 16 residues. Trimming at V came to 7 bases and at J to 4 bases, leaving 11 bases not matched to a gene. The CDR3 sequence is CASTHNRDRLTGELFF. In DNA, the CDR3 is TGTGCCAGTACCCATAACCGGGACAGGCTCACCGGGGAGCTGTTTTTT.

The V and J genes are TRBV28 and TRBJ1-2; TRBD1 is a possible D gene (6 bases). The V and J ends lost 4 bases and 0 bases respectively, with 6 bases between them. This CDR3 comprises 13 residues. Looked up from germline, CDR1 is MDHEN and CDR2 is SYDVKM. CDR3 DNA: TGTGCCAGCAGTTGGGACACTAACTATGGCTACACCTTC. It codes for CASSWDTNYGYTF.